The 28 T cell receptor beta chains in this list originate from one sample, sequenced in a study of blood T cell repertoires in COVID-19. Assay: immunoSEQ multiplex PCR; the TCRdb copy retains only in-frame clones and omits some. The profile shows 65,000 or so clones, 87% of them singletons. The sequenced sample consisted of peripheral blood. These receptors all stem from a human donor with acute or convalescent COVID-19. The donor label of this sample is uncertain.

The chain recombines TRBV6-5 with TRBJ2-1; the match to TRBD1 covers 8 bases. CDR3 size: 15 residues. J was trimmed by 5 bases and V by 7 bases; bases with no gene match: 10. CDR1 is MNHEY, CDR2 SVGAGI, per germline. CDR3 residues: CASTLAQGVNNEQFF. The CDR3 DNA sequence: TGTGCCAGCACCCTGGCACAGGGGGTAAACAATGAGCAGTTCTTC.

This clone was observed a handful of times. This chain joins TRBV27 and TRBJ1-2, with D tentatively TRBD1 (6 bases). CDR1 MNHEY and CDR2 SMNVEV come from the germline V gene (reference sequence). The CDR3 sequence is 15 residues long. Deletions cut 4 bases from V and 4 bases from J, with 16 bases between. Here the CDR3 DNA reads TGTGCCAGCAGTTGGGGGGGCGGCGGGGCCTATGGCTACACCTTC. It encodes CASSWGGGGAYGYTF.

This chain links TRBV6-5 with TRBJ2-3; D gene unclear. The CDR3 loop spans 15 amino acids. V was clipped by 0 bases and J by 0 bases, with 7 bases between them. Germline V gene data show CDR1 as MNHEY and CDR2 as SVGAGI. The DNA for the CDR3 is TGTGCCAGCAGTTACTCTCGCAGTAGCACAGATACGCAGTATTTT. This translates into CASSYSRSSTDTQYF.

This clone was counted only a few times. The chain carries TRBV7-9 and TRBJ2-2; a possible D gene is TRBD2 (6 bases). The CDR3 consists of 14 residues. Trimming stripped 5 bases from V and 5 bases from J, with 12 bases between. The germline V gene has CDR1 SEHNR and CDR2 FQNEAQ (reference sequence). CDR3: CASSQTRNTGELFF. The CDR3 DNA follows: TGTGCCAGCAGCCAGACTAGGAATACCGGGGAGCTGTTTTTT.

The V call is TRBV28, the J call TRBJ1-5; D remains unclear. The germline V and J ends were trimmed by 4 bases and 7 bases, with 20 bases remaining between them. CDR1 is MDHEN, CDR2 SYDVKM, per germline. The CDR3 spans 16 residues. CDR3 amino acids: CASSSMGTQAGQPQHF. Here the CDR3 DNA reads TGTGCCAGCAGTTCCATGGGCACGCAAGCGGGGCAGCCCCAGCATTTT.

The chain uses TRBV12-2 and TRBJ2-1; the table's D call TRBD2 went unverified against the DNA. TRBV12-2 is flagged as a pseudogene. This CDR3 comprises 16 residues. The CDR3, as DNA: TGTGCAAGTCGATTCTCCGGACTAGGGATGGGGGATGAGCAGTTCTTC. Translating gives CASRFSGLGMGDEQFF.

This chain joins TRBV5-1 and TRBJ2-2, with TRBD1 matching over 9 bases. The junction had 7 bases not matched to a gene; V was cut back by 5 bases and J by 5 bases. This CDR3 region has 15 residues. The germline V gene encodes CDR1 SGHRS and CDR2 YFSETQ. CDR3 in amino acids: CASRYTGGLTGELFF. The CDR3 coding sequence is TGCGCCAGCAGATATACAGGGGGCTTGACCGGGGAGCTGTTTTTT.

This chain connects TRBV6-6 to TRBJ2-7; maybe TRBD1 (6 bases). V lost 7 bases and J 2 bases, leaving 18 bases between the germline ends. The CDR3 spans 15 residues. The germline V gene has CDR1 MNHNY and CDR2 SVGAGI (reference sequence). CDR3 residues: CASTGPDRQTYEQYF. As DNA, the CDR3 is TGTGCCAGCACCGGCCCGGACAGACAAACCTACGAGCAGTACTTC.

This clone appeared a few times. This sequence joins TRBV5-5 and TRBJ1-5; D is unclear. The CDR3 contains 13 residues. Per germline, CDR1 SGHKS and CDR2 YYEKEE (reference sequence). Trimming removed 1 base from V and 2 bases from J, with 4 bases in between. The CDR3 bases are TGTGCCAGCAGCTTGAGCGGCAATCAGCCCCAGCATTTT. Protein: CASSLSGNQPQHF.

Note on this clone: Germline and junction disagree at one end, which may indicate a read error. The chain is built from TRBV5-4 and TRBJ2-7, with a possible D match to TRBD1 (6 bases). The CDR3 has 13 residues. Germline values: CDR1 SGHNT, CDR2 YYREEE (reference sequence). CDR3 amino acids: CASSLGTPGDGDF. The CDR3 DNA is TGTGCCAGCAGCTTGGGAACGCCAGGGGACGGGGACTTC.

The chain is built from TRBV29-1 and TRBJ1-6; D remains unclear. Germline CDR1 and CDR2: SQVTM and ANQGSEA. CDR3 length: 13 amino acids. The V end was cut by 0 bases, the J end by 4 bases, with 4 bases between. The CDR3 spells CSVEEQYNSPLHF. The DNA for the CDR3 is TGCAGCGTTGAAGAACAGTATAATTCACCCCTCCACTTT.

Written as DNA, the CDR3 is TGTGCCAGCAGCGCACGGCGGGGGCGGCAAGAGACCCAGTACTTC. Translation: CASSARRGRQETQYF. The rearrangement links TRBV5-6 to TRBJ2-5; maybe TRBD2 (7 bases). Trimming took 4 bases from V and 2 from J, leaving 15 bases between them. Germline lookup yields CDR1 SGHDT and CDR2 YYEEEE. CDR3 length: 15 amino acids.

This clone was observed a few times. Other DNA variants within this sample encode the same CDR3. The chain recombines TRBV3-1 (or the pseudogene TRBV3-2) with TRBJ2-1; maybe TRBD2 (5 bases). The V and J ends lost 0 bases and 7 bases respectively, with 7 bases between them. The CDR3 extends over 13 amino acids. Looked up from germline, CDR1 is LGHDT and CDR2 is YNNKEL (reference sequence). CDR3 coding DNA: TGTGCCAGCAGCCAAGATAGGAGGAATGAGCAGTTCTTC. Translating gives CASSQDRRNEQFF.

The CDR3 is CASSRRGQGGNEQFF. The CDR3 DNA reads TGTGCCAGCAGCAGACGGGGACAGGGAGGTAATGAGCAGTTCTTC. This chain uses TRBV6-6 with TRBJ2-1; 9 positions match TRBD1. CDR1 and CDR2 from the germline V gene are MNHNY and SVGAGI (reference sequence). The CDR3 spans 15 residues. Trimming took 6 bases from V and 7 from J; bases not matched to a gene: 10.

The V call is TRBV7-2, the J call TRBJ2-6; 15 bases agree with TRBD2. The germline gives CDR1 SGHTA, CDR2 FQGNSA. This CDR3 has 18 residues. V was pared by 6 bases and J by 1 base, with 4 bases of the junction left unmatched. CDR3: CASRRGLAGGSGANVLTF. CDR3 bases: TGTGCCAGCAGAAGGGGACTAGCGGGAGGTTCTGGGGCCAACGTCCTGACTTTC.

The chain couples TRBV7-9 to TRBJ2-3, with 10 bases matching TRBD1. The CDR3 has 16 residues. V gave up 1 base and J gave up 4 bases; unmatched junction bases: 5. Germline V gene lookup returns CDR1 SEHNR and CDR2 FQNEAQ (reference sequence). The CDR3 here is CASSLVPGQGADTQYF. In nucleotides, the CDR3 is TGTGCCAGCAGCTTAGTCCCCGGACAGGGGGCAGATACGCAGTATTTT.

The chain employs TRBV27 and TRBJ1-5, with unresolved D. The CDR3 is made up of 13 amino acids. Germline V CDR1 and CDR2: MNHEY, SMNVEV (reference sequence). V lost 5 bases to trimming and J lost 6 bases, with 11 bases between them. CDR3 coding DNA: TGTGCCAGCAGTCCCCGTTTAGTTCAGCCCCAGCATTTT. It yields the protein CASSPRLVQPQHF.

The chain recombines TRBV3-1 (or the pseudogene TRBV3-2) with TRBJ1-4; tentative D call: TRBD1 (5 bases). V lost 4 bases, J lost 7 bases, and 7 bases lay in between. CDR1 is LGHDT and CDR2 is YNNKEL in the germline V gene (reference sequence). The CDR3 consists of 12 residues. In DNA form, the CDR3 reads TGTGCCAGCAGCCGAACAGGTGAAAAACTGTTTTTT. Amino acids: CASSRTGEKLFF.

The chain uses TRBV5-1 and TRBJ2-3, with 8 bases fitting TRBD1. Germline CDR1 is SGHRS and CDR2 is YFSETQ. The CDR3 consists of 14 residues. The V and J ends lost 2 bases and 8 bases, in that order; junction bases with no gene match: 7. CDR3: CASSLLQGEATQYF. Here the CDR3 DNA reads TGCGCCAGCAGCTTACTACAGGGGGAAGCTACGCAGTATTTT.

The rearrangement uses TRBV12-3 or TRBV12-4 and TRBJ1-6; D gene ambiguous. The CDR3 covers 13 residues. V gave up 4 bases and J gave up 9 bases, with 10 bases separating them. CDR3 residues: CASSSGLGSPLHF. Written as DNA, the CDR3 is TGTGCCAGCAGTTCTGGGCTCGGTTCACCCCTCCACTTT.

This clone was observed once. The chain recombines TRBV2 with TRBJ1-3; D perhaps matches TRBD1 (5 bases). The germline gives CDR1 SNHLY, CDR2 FYNNEI. Trimming cost V 8 bases and J 2 bases, with 19 bases left between them. This CDR3 region has 16 residues. CDR3 nucleotides: TGTGCCAGCTCCCAGGATGGGGGGTTCCCTGGAAACACCATATATTTT. Translating it yields CASSQDGGFPGNTIYF.

The chain recombines TRBV30 with TRBJ1-3; D might be TRBD1 (6 bases). The germline gives CDR1 GTSNPN, CDR2 SVGIG (reference sequence). This CDR3 has 14 amino acids. The V end lost 2 bases, the J end lost 1 base, and 9 bases lay between the germline ends. CDR3 protein: CAWSTGNSGNTIYF. CDR3 DNA: TGTGCCTGGAGTACAGGGAATTCTGGAAACACCATATATTTT.

This clone is a singleton in its sample. This chain links TRBV9 with TRBJ2-7; D gene ambiguous. The CDR3 spans 14 residues. CDR1 and CDR2 (germline): SGDLS, YYNGEE. Trimming removed 0 bases from V and 4 bases from J, with 11 bases in between. CDR3 bases: TGTGCCAGCAGCGTAGGGCCCAACCCTTACGAGCAGTACTTC. Translation: CASSVGPNPYEQYF.

To note about this clone: Germline and junction disagree at one end, which may indicate a read error. This rearrangement joins TRBV19 to TRBJ1-1, with TRBD1 matching 7 bases. Per germline, CDR1 LNHDA and CDR2 SQIVND (reference sequence). This CDR3 is built from 10 residues. The CDR3 sequence is CASRRGTAVF. CDR3 bases: TGTGCCAGTAGGAGAGGGACAGCGGTGTTT.

This chain joins TRBV10-2 and TRBJ1-5, with D perhaps matching TRBD1 (5 bases). Trimming cost V 6 bases and J 2 bases, with 14 bases left between them. Per the germline V gene, CDR1 is WSHSY and CDR2 is SAAADI. This CDR3 has 15 residues. CDR3 nucleotide sequence: TGCGCCAGCAGGGGGGGAGGGTCGGGCAATCAGCCCCAGCATTTT. It translates to CASRGGGSGNQPQHF.

J is TRBJ2-2 and V is TRBV6-6; TRBD1 agrees at 7 bases. Losses at the gene ends were 11 bases for V and 4 bases for J; bases not matched to a gene: 7. CDR3 length: 13 amino acids. Germline CDR1 MNHNY, CDR2 SVGAGI (reference sequence). This chain's CDR3 is CASQGSSTGELFF. The DNA for the CDR3 is TGTGCCTCACAGGGGAGTAGCACCGGGGAGCTGTTTTTT.

The chain links TRBV19 to TRBJ2-1, with D possibly matching TRBD2 (5 bases). The ends were cut back, 5 bases at V and 1 base at J, with 9 bases in the middle. This CDR3 is 14 amino acids long. The germline CDR1 and CDR2 sequences are LNHDA and SQIVND (reference sequence). CDR3 region: CASSPRGSYNEQFF. CDR3 sequence (DNA): TGTGCCAGTAGTCCCCGGGGATCCTACAATGAGCAGTTCTTC.

This clone turned up a few times. This chain links TRBV2 with TRBJ2-1; D unclear. Germline assignment: CDR1 SNHLY and CDR2 FYNNEI. The CDR3 length is 16 residues. Trimming removed 2 bases from V and 3 bases from J, with 14 bases in between. The DNA for the CDR3 is TGTGCCAGCAGTGAACTCGAGGTCGAATACTACAATGAGCAGTTCTTC. This codes for CASSELEVEYYNEQFF.